The source of this T cell receptor (beta chain) is a study of T cell responses to AZD1222 COVID-19 vaccine. Study-wide points: An increase in Spike-specific TCR breadth and depth was observed after two AZD1222 doses. Baseline testing showed seropositivity in only five to seven AZD1222 recipients. Of spike-specific TCRs, nearly half reportedly target regions left unmutated in variants. There were mostly white British donors and more females than males, and clonal diversity was possibly underestimated.

About this clone itself: Its antigen is as yet unknown.

Assay used: immunoSEQ multiplex PCR; TCRdb lists only in-frame clones, some missing. Among about 120,000 clones listed, about nine tenths were seen once. The V end was cut by 4 bases, the J end by 0 bases, with 10 bases between. Germline CDR1 reads SGHNT; CDR2 reads YYREEE (reference sequence). The length of the CDR3 is 15 residues. This clonotype was obtained from an adult who received the MenACWY meningococcal vaccine as a control. The sample here was peripheral blood, taken 28 days after the second dose of the MenACWY control vaccine. This sequence joins TRBV5-4 and TRBJ2-2; D is possibly TRBD2 (5 bases). The CDR3 reads CASSRGRTNTGELFF. DNA for the CDR3: TGTGCCAGCAGCCGAGGGCGGACGAACACCGGGGAGCTGTTTTTT. The full variable domain, rest sourced from reference TRBV5-4 and TRBJ2-2, is ETGVTQSPTHLIKTRGQQVTLRCSSQSGHNTVSWYQQALGQGPQFIFQYYREEENGRGNFPPRFSGLQFPNYSSELNVNALELDDSALYLCASSRGRTNTGELFFGEGSRLTVL.